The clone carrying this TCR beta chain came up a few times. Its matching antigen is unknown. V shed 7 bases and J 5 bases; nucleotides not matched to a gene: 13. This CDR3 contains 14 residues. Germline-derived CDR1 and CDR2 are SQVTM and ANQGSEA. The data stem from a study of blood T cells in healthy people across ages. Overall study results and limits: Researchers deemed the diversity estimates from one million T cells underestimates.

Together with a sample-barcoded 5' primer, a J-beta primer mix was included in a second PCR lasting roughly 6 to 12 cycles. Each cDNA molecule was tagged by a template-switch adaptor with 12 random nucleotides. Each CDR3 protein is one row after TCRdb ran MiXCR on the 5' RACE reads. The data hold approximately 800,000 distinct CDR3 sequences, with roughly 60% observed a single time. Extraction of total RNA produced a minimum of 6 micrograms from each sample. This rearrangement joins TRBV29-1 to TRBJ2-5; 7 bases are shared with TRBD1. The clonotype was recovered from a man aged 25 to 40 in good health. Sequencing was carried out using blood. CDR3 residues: CSGRQGSNRETQYF. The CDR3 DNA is TGCAGCGGTCGACAGGGAAGTAACAGGGAGACCCAGTACTTC.